This T cell receptor beta chain is drawn from a study of CD8 T cells in Susac syndrome. Random hexamers served to reverse transcribe roughly 0.45 to 1 ug RNA. TCRdb re-called the immunoSEQ multiplex PCR reads with MiXCR, one entry per CDR3 protein. Found here are about 400,000 distinct CDR3 sequences, roughly 85% of them singletons; the top ten hold 0.09% to 0.15%. CDR1 is MNHNY, CDR2 SVGAGI, per germline (reference sequence). The V end lost 3 bases, the J end lost 2 bases, and 13 bases lay between the germline ends. CDR3 length: 16 amino acids. V and J are TRBV6-6 and TRBJ2-2; D possibly corresponds to TRBD1 (6 bases). The receptor comes from a human donor with multiple sclerosis. The sample comprised CD8+ T cells from PBMCs. The CDR3 sequence is CASSYQAGVNTGELFF. CDR3 in DNA: TGTGCCAGCAGTTATCAGGCAGGGGTAAACACCGGGGAGCTGTTTTTT.